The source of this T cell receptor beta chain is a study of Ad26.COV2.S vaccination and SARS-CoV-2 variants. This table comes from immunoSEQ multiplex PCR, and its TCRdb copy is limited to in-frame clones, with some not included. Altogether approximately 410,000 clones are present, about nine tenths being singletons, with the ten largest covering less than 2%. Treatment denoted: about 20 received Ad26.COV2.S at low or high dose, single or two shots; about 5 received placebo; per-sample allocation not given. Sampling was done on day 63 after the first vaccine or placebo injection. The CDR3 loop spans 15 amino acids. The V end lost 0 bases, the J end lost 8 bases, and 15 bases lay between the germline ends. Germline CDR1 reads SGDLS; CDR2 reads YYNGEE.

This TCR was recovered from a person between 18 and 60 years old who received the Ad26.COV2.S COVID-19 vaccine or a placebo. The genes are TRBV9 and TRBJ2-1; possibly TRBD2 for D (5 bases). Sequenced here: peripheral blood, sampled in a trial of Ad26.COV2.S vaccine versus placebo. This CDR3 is CASSVGPQEGDEQFF. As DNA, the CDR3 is TGTGCCAGCAGCGTAGGACCTCAAGAGGGCGATGAGCAGTTCTTC.